The sequence of this T cell receptor (beta chain) was determined in a study of cytomegalovirus exposure and HLA in healthy donors (dated by TCRdb to 2017 to 2019). For the wider study: According to an earlier analysis of 550 to 700 of the donors, about 180 million T cells yielded roughly 100 million unique TCR beta sequences and 276 Gb of sequence data. Besides the first cohort of roughly 660 subjects, a separate validation cohort made up of 120 different subjects was used. The T cell repertoires of about 700 subjects were profiled by immunosequencing and related to cytomegalovirus serostatus. An early release covering more than 500 HLA-typed donors comprised about 300 gigabases of sequencing data and tens of millions of unique TCR sequences. Because of strong linkage in the cohort, roughly 5 DR-DQ haplotypes were treated as single units for association and clustering. Among 398 genotyped donors of the cohort, an average of about 240,000 unique TCR beta nucleotide sequences were sequenced per donor, roughly a sixth of them non-productive. The genetic ancestry cluster associated with self-reported Caucasian donors included roughly 84% of the 300 to 450 genotyped donors. In a later genetic analysis, genome-wide SNP genotypes for 398 of the 666 donors were used, and that subset was treated as a discovery cohort. High-throughput TCR immunosequencing, statistical association of individual TCRs with disease status, and machine learning were combined to predict cytomegalovirus infection status. All discovery cohort repertoires had been generated using a single sequencing platform. A later analysis re-examined previously published TCR beta repertoires from several hundred donors and added high-resolution HLA genotyping to investigate patterns of TCR occurrence. The number of typed donors differed by locus: about 629-630 for A, B, C, DRB1 and DQB1; 522 for DQA1; approximately 600 for DPA1; and around 490 for DPB1. The later analysis used no new phenotypic data to find candidate immune exposures, relying instead on TCR beta sequences and their occurrence across donors. An earlier analysis of 587 of the donors used high-throughput TCR beta sequencing to judge whether each TCR beta V gene segment behaved as functional or pseudogenic. The aim of the study was to test whether cataloging public T cell receptors could identify signatures of past pathogen exposure. HLA typing covered class I and class II loci at four-digit resolution. Alongside the repertoire data, information on donor age, sex, ethnicity and CMV serostatus was compiled. What the work shows at the level of the full study, not this receptor alone: According to a later analysis, TCR association rates differed among HLA loci, with DRB1 alleles showing the most associated TCRs and HLA-C alleles showing the fewest. A total of about 150 TCR beta chains were listed by the study as associated with cytomegalovirus. A further reported finding was that TCR beta sequences accurately predicted the HLA-A and HLA-B alleles for most subjects in the first cohort. According to a later genetic analysis, donors in an Asian-associated ancestry cluster had fewer N-insertions in productive TCRs than the roughly 660-donor mean. Broadly in line with IMGT annotations, most TCR beta V segments showed up in productive rearrangements about 90% or about 30% of the time in an earlier analysis of several hundred of the donors. This cohort had only TCR beta chains sequenced, and the lack of alpha or paired-chain data limited which features could be detected. An association between a missense DCLRE1C variant and V-gene and J-gene trimming of TCR beta chains was found in a later genetic analysis and replicated in an independent cohort. Correlated functional status among segregating V segments might be attributable to linkage disequilibrium, but an unknown experimental factor could not be ruled out. In both the original and validation cohorts, the classifier was reported to diagnose cytomegalovirus status with high specificity and sensitivity. In a later analysis, most CMV-associated TCR beta chains were found to appear HLA-restricted, with HLA associations seemingly driven largely by CMV exposure. A few of the identified cytomegalovirus-associated TCR beta chains were confirmed in vitro to be specific for cytomegalovirus antigens. When HLA alleles, especially DR and DQ, strongly co-occurred, attributing TCR associations to individual alleles was difficult. Most TCR sequences were observed very rarely across donors, whereas some public TCRs were present in many individuals. Compared with equally common non-associated chains, HLA-associated TCR beta chains in a later analysis were more clonally expanded and had lower generation probabilities. A group of highly shared sequence variants was considered likely to be a technical artifact of the sequencing pipeline. Sequencing depth was assumed to be roughly uniform across donors in the presence/absence analyses, though that assumption may not hold. HLA typing was unavailable for some donors at each locus, so association tests used only the typed subset. The authors suggested that the approach could potentially be extended to other disease states and immunological phenotypes. Specific HLA alleles were associated with over 15,000 TCR beta sequences at a false discovery rate of 0.05 in a later analysis. For the cohort, immune exposure information was limited to CMV serostatus. Because counts were too low, 15 to 20 rarely observed V segments, including chromosome 9 orphons, were excluded from the earlier analysis of 587 of the donors. According to a later analysis, parvovirus B19, influenza, CMV and Epstein-Barr virus appeared linked to several top co-occurrence clusters.

The library was produced with the immunoSEQ multiplex PCR assay. A mixture of 60 forward primers for TCR Vbeta segments and 13 reverse primers for TCR Jbeta segments was used in the multiplex PCR. A multiplex PCR assay on genomic DNA amplified the CDR3 region of rearranged TCR beta genes. On the Illumina HiSeq System, the amplified TCR beta libraries were sequenced as 87-base-pair reads. In the authors' own workflow: Across the 600 to 700 repertoires, a later analysis counted some 81 million unique TCR beta chains, 8.5 million to 12 million of which were shared by at least two donors. Raw reads were error-corrected and collapsed into unique sequences by a nearest-neighbor algorithm in which closely related sequences were merged to remove PCR and sequencing errors. CDR3 sequences were aligned to IMGT reference sequences to assign V, D and J gene segments. Each retained sequence needed at least a six-nucleotide match to both a V gene segment and a J gene segment. Rearrangements were classified as productive when the CDR3 lacked stop codons and remained in frame with V and J, and all other rearrangements were classified as non-productive. CDR3 was defined according to IMGT convention as the region running from the second conserved V-encoded cysteine to the conserved J-encoded phenylalanine. In an earlier analysis of 587 of the donors, sequences lacking an unambiguous match to a single V gene segment were excluded. In an earlier analysis of a few hundred of the donors, V segments were called functional above 56.7% productive rearrangements and were called segregating when the between-donor standard deviation exceeded 5%. A statistical classification framework was built to diagnose cytomegalovirus status from the catalog of TCR beta chain sequences. In a later analysis, V and J genes were assigned by comparing TCR nucleotide sequences against IMGT/GENE-DB human TR gene sequences. The TCRdist pipeline was used in a later analysis to assign CDR3 sequences and most-parsimonious VDJ recombination scenarios. In a later analysis, each TCR beta chain was defined by its CDR3 amino acid sequence together with its V-gene family, and reads lacking a unique V-gene family were excluded. To address suspected cross-contamination and a sequencing artifact, a later analysis removed approximately 590 highly shared, low-generation-probability nucleotide sequences. In a later analysis, a clonal expansion index was calculated for each public chain from normalized within-repertoire ranks of inferred template counts. A later analysis computed generation probabilities with a VDJ recombination model fitted to out-of-frame rearrangements, and checked the results against IGoR. In a later analysis, hypergeometric tests were used to score TCR-TCR, TCR-HLA and TCR-CMV co-occurrence, with a repertoire-size bias correction applied to TCR pairs. In a later analysis, false discovery rates were estimated by permuting HLA or CMV assignments 20 times. In a later analysis, co-occurring TCRs were grouped using DBSCAN, and TCRdist sequence similarity was added for clustering within HLA-allele-positive subsets. Repertoires with fewer than 30,000 or more than 120,000 public chains, plus five repertoires with anomalous nucleotide sharing, were excluded from co-occurrence clustering. The clones in this table, taken by TCRdb from immuneACCESS, are in-frame only. Not every clone is retained; where verified, under half of the shortfall comes from an unresolved V gene, and the cause of the rest is unknown. That table is the source of V, J and clone size, and D and trimming were worked out from the DNA. This sample gives about 83,000 clones in total; about 77% of them show up just once. The ten largest account for more than 3.5% of the sample.

In total, more than 500 healthy bone marrow donors made up the cohort. At the time of sampling, every cohort member was nominally healthy, though immune exposures that went unrecorded were likely present. The donor tested CMV seronegative and was one of the 352 seronegative cohort members. A peripheral blood sample was collected from each donor, and TCR beta sequencing was performed on peripheral blood mononuclear cells. The Qiagen DNeasy Blood Extraction Kit was used to extract genomic DNA from the blood cell samples. To note about this clone: Its target antigen remains unknown. Qualities for individual bases were not recorded, and no much larger clone is one base off.

What was sequenced was PBMCs. This TCR derives from a man between 60 and 70 years old in good health and CMV-seronegative.

The DNA sequence is TGTGCCAGCTCCCGGTCCCCCACAGATACGCAGTATTTT. Its protein product is CASSRSPTDTQYF. Recombination connected TRBV9 to TRBJ2-3, with the D gene call left open. Counted from cysteine to phenylalanine, this CDR3 has 13 amino acids. The retained sequence is limited to the CDR3, 39 bases, with the frame set at the first base. For CDR1 and CDR2, the germline V gene lists SGDLS and YYNGEE. V lost 7 bases and J lost 2 bases; the stretch between them is 11 bases long.